This T cell receptor beta chain was observed in a study of pediatric ulcerative colitis. Study as a whole: Disease was pancolitis in seven and left-sided in two, histology-confirmed.

Germline values: CDR1 SGHAT, CDR2 FQNNGV. The V end lost 4 bases, the J end lost 3 bases, and 14 bases lay between the germline ends. The CDR3 has 15 residues. As for this clone: Its antigen is not known.

The table came from immunoSEQ multiplex PCR; TCRdb's copy has only in-frame clones and leaves some out. This table holds 60,000 or so clones, 77% found once. Study-wide results and limits: In rectum, acute severe colitis had expanded clones and less diversity. Blood-rectal clonal overlap within each person was significantly higher in ulcerative colitis patients than controls. Substantially fewer templates came from two patients' blood samples.

The sample taken for sequencing was blood. The chain uses TRBV11-2 and TRBJ2-3; TRBD1 might be the D (6 bases). The source of this sequence is a boy aged 10-17 years with moderate ulcerative colitis. The CDR3 bases are TGTGCCAGCAGCTCAACAGGGAGTAATACAGATACGCAGTATTTT. It yields the protein CASSSTGSNTDTQYF.